Presented here are 9 T cell receptor beta chains from one specimen sequenced in a study of cytomegalovirus exposure and HLA in healthy donors. PCR primers comprised 60 Vbeta and 13 Jbeta primers. Method: immunoSEQ multiplex PCR; TCRdb's copy keeps in-frame clones and lacks some. The sample has under 150,000 clones, about 64% seen once; the top ten hold roughly 8.3%. Sequencing was done on a sample of PBMCs. Receptor source: a man younger than 30 in good health and CMV-seropositive.

The chain is built from TRBV11-3 and TRBJ2-2; TRBD1 matches 7 bases. This CDR3 spans 15 amino acids. Germline lookup yields CDR1 SGHNT and CDR2 YENEEA. With 5 bases clipped from V and 1 base from J, the junction kept 4 bases outside the gene matches. The CDR3 sequence is CASSVTGLNTGELFF. DNA for the CDR3: TGTGCCAGCAGCGTGACAGGGCTGAACACCGGGGAGCTGTTTTTT.

The J gene is TRBJ2-7, the V gene TRBV10-2; tentatively, D is TRBD1 (6 bases). Germline values: CDR1 WSHSY, CDR2 SAAADI. V dropped 5 bases and J dropped 0 bases, with 11 bases sitting between them. This CDR3 has 14 residues. The CDR3 sequence is CASSIGQSSYEQYF. The CDR3 DNA reads as TGCGCCAGCAGTATTGGACAGAGCTCCTACGAGCAGTACTTC.

This chain joins TRBV28 and TRBJ1-2; a weak D match, TRBD1 (5 bases). The CDR3 covers 13 residues. The germline V gene has CDR1 MDHEN and CDR2 SYDVKM. The ends were cut back, 7 bases at V and 8 bases at J, with 17 bases in the middle. Written as DNA, the CDR3 is TGTGCCAGCACCTATCGCGCCGGGGGGGGCTACACCTTC. It is translated as CASTYRAGGGYTF.

The rearrangement joins TRBV11-2 to TRBJ1-4, with TRBD1 matching over 11 bases. There are 17 residues in the CDR3. The V gene's germline CDR1 is SGHAT and CDR2 FQNNGV. Trimming at V came to 5 bases and at J to 7 bases, leaving 12 bases not matched to a gene. The CDR3 reads CASSTPGQGAVGEKLFF. Here the CDR3 DNA reads TGTGCCAGCAGCACCCCCGGACAGGGGGCTGTGGGTGAAAAACTGTTTTTT.

The chain uses TRBV5-8 and TRBJ2-5; possible D gene TRBD1, 7 bases. Trimming took 3 bases from V and 5 from J, leaving 17 bases between them. This CDR3 is built from 15 residues. CDR1 is SGHTS, CDR2 YDEGEE, per germline. The CDR3 DNA sequence: TGTGCCAGCAGCTCCGACAGACAGGGACTTGAGACCCAGTACTTC. It encodes CASSSDRQGLETQYF.

This clone was found a few times. The chain is built from TRBV6-5 and TRBJ1-3; D gene unclear. Germline assignment: CDR1 MNHEY and CDR2 SVGAGI. The CDR3 extends over 15 amino acids. V dropped 6 bases and J dropped 4 bases, with 16 bases sitting between them. As DNA, the CDR3 is TGTGCCAGCAGCTCCCACGGGTCGTACGGAAACACCATATATTTT. Protein product: CASSSHGSYGNTIYF.

A note on this clone: At one boundary the junction diverges from the germline segment, which might be a read error. The V and J genes are TRBV7-9 and TRBJ2-7, with D uncertain. Germline CDR1 reads SEHNR; CDR2 reads FQNEAQ (reference sequence). The CDR3 consists of 11 residues. The CDR3 protein is CSSTNSYEQYF. The CDR3 DNA sequence: TGTTCCAGCACCAACTCCTACGAGCAGTACTTC.

The CDR3 bases are TGTGCCAGCAGTGGGACTAGCGGGGGGGCCGGCCCCTCAGATACGCAGTATTTT. Protein product: CASSGTSGGAGPSDTQYF. This chain connects TRBV6-8 to TRBJ2-3; 16 nucleotides line up with TRBD2. The length of the CDR3 is 18 residues. CDR1 and CDR2 (germline): MNHGY, SAAAGT. After removal of 5 bases from V and 4 bases from J, the junction contained 9 bases not matched to a gene.

The rearrangement uses TRBV4-2 and TRBJ2-5; 9 bases map to TRBD2. The V segment lost 5 bases and the J segment 3 bases; nucleotides outside the gene matches: 7. CDR3 size: 15 residues. CDR1 LGHNA and CDR2 YNFKEQ come from the germline V gene. CDR3 region: CASSKSGGIEETQYF. The DNA for the CDR3 is TGTGCCAGCAGCAAAAGCGGGGGGATAGAAGAGACCCAGTACTTC.